This is a list of T cell receptor beta chains from one sample in a study of blood T cell repertoires in COVID-19. Profiling relied on immunoSEQ multiplex PCR, and the TCRdb table lists in-frame clones only, not all of them. The sample has 180,000 or so clones, around 81% seen once. Input material: PBMCs or T cells enriched from blood (not recorded which). These receptors came from a man aged 40-55 years who had recovered from COVID-19. CDR3s include the opening cysteine and the closing phenylalanine or tryptophan. A D gene is named only where the DNA matches it firmly. Some rows mark clone size as missing; the rest say once, few, many or name a class of expanded clone.

>TRBJ1-2|once|TRBD1|TRBV4-1
TGCGCCAGCAGCCTCGAACCAGGGGGCTCCAACTATGGCTACACCTTC
CASSLEPGGSNYGYTF
>TRBJ1-1|NA|NA|TRBV7-6
TGTGCCAGCAGCCCCCCCAGGAGTAGGGGATTCACTGAAGCTTTCTTT
CASSPPRSRGFTEAFF
>TRBJ2-7|NA|NA|TRBV7-6
TGTGCCAGCAGCTCCGGGACTCGAAGCTCCTACGAGCAGTACTTC
CASSSGTRSSYEQYF
>TRBJ1-5|NA|NA|TRBV18
TGTGCCAGCTCACACAGGGCCCGGGGGGGCAATCAGCCCCAGCATTTT
CASSHRARGGNQPQHF
>TRBJ2-3|NA|TRBD2|TRBV7-2
TGTGCCAGCAGCTTAGTAGGCCTAGCGGGGGGGGCCGATACGCAGTATTTT
CASSLVGLAGGADTQYF
>TRBJ2-1|NA|NA|TRBV7-6
TGTGCCAGCAGCTCGAGATTTGGCGCAGGGGATGAGCAGTTCTTC
CASSSRFGAGDEQFF
>TRBJ1-5|NA|NA|TRBV9
TGTGCCAGCAGCTCAACAGATAGCAATCAGCCCCAGCATTTT
CASSSTDSNQPQHF
>TRBJ1-2|few|NA|TRBV7-9
TGTGCCAGCAGCTCAGACAGGTTTCCCTCCTTC
CASSSDRFPSF
>TRBJ2-1|NA|TRBD2|TRBV11-2
TGTGCCAGCAGCTTAAGGTTCGCGGGGGGGCCATATGAGCAGTTCTTC
CASSLRFAGGPYEQFF
>TRBJ1-2|NA|TRBD1|TRBV6-5
TGTGCCAGCAGTTCTCGGACAGGGGGCCATAACTATGGCTACACCTTC
CASSSRTGGHNYGYTF
>TRBJ1-2|NA|TRBD1|TRBV5-6
TGTGCCAGCAGCTTTAATCGGGACAGGTTCCTAGGGAACTATGGCTACACCTTC
CASSFNRDRFLGNYGYTF
>TRBJ1-1|NA|NA|TRBV7-9
TGTGCCAGCAGCTTAGGAACAGCGAACACTGAAGCTTTCTTT
CASSLGTANTEAFF
>TRBJ1-1|NA|TRBD1|TRBV30
TGTGCCCGCCACCCGACAGGGGACACTGAAGCTTTCTTT
CARHPTGDTEAFF
>TRBJ2-7|NA|NA|TRBV21-1
TGTGCCAGCAGCAACAGGTCCAGAACCTCCTACGAGCAGTACTTC
CASSNRSRTSYEQYF
>TRBJ1-2|few|NA|TRBV19
TGTGCCAGTAGTATCGGACAGTATGGCTACACCTTC
CASSIGQYGYTF
>TRBJ2-2|NA|TRBD2|TRBV5-1
TGCGCCAGCAGCTGGAGGACTAGCGGTACCGGGGAGCTGTTTTTT
CASSWRTSGTGELFF
>TRBJ1-6|NA|NA|TRBV7-8
TGTGCCAGCAGCTTACCCCCGGGACTCCCCAATTCACCCCTCCACTTT
CASSLPPGLPNSPLHF
>TRBJ2-2|once|TRBD1|TRBV11-3
TGTGCCAGCAGCTTGTGGGACAGCGACTCCACCGGGGAGCTGTTTTTT
CASSLWDSDSTGELFF
>TRBJ1-6|NA|TRBD1|TRBV7-2
TGTGCCAGCAGCGGGGCGGGACAGGGCATTTGGGCCCTCCACTTT
CASSGAGQGIWALHF
>TRBJ1-5|NA|NA|TRBV12-3/TRBV12-4
TGTGCCAGCAGTTTAGGCAGGGCTCAGCCCCAGCATTTT
CASSLGRAQPQHF
>TRBJ1-6|NA|NA|TRBV7-8
TGTGCCAGCAGCTTAGGGACGGGGGGATCCTATAATTCACCCCTCCACTTT
CASSLGTGGSYNSPLHF
>TRBJ1-2|NA|TRBD1|TRBV7-2
TGTGCCAGCAGCTCTCAGACAGGGGTAATGGATGGCTACACCTTC
CASSSQTGVMDGYTF